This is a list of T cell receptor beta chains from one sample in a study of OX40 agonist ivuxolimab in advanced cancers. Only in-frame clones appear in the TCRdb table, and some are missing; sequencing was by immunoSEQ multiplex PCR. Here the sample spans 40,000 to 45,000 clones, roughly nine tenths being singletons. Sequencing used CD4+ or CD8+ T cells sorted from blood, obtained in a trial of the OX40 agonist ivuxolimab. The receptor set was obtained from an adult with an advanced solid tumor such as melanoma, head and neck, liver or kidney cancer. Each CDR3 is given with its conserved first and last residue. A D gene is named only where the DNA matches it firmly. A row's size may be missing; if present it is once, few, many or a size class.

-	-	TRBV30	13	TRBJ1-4	TGTGCCTGGAAGGCAGCAACTAATGAAAAACTGTTTTTT	CAWKAATNEKLFF
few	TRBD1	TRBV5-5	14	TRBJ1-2	TGTGCCAGCAGCCTAGGACAGGGGGCCTATGGCTACACCTTC	CASSLGQGAYGYTF
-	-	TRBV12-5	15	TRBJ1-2	TGTGCTAGAGACCTACAGGGAAACGCTAACTATGGCTACACCTTC	CARDLQGNANYGYTF
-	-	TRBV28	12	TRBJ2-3	TGTGCCAGCAGTTCCGGACTGAATACGCAGTATTTT	CASSSGLNTQYF
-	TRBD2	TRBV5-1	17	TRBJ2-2	TGCGCCAGCAGCCCTAGGACTAGCGGGAGAGACACCGGGGAGCTGTTTTTT	CASSPRTSGRDTGELFF
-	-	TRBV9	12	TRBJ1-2	TGTGCCAGCAGCGTTGACGGGACTGGCTACACCTTC	CASSVDGTGYTF
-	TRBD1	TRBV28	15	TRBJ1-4	TGTGCCAGCAGTGTCTTGGGGACAGGGAATGAAAAACTGTTTTTT	CASSVLGTGNEKLFF
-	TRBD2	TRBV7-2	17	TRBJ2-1	TGTGCCAGCAGCTCGCGGACTAGCGGCGTCTCCTACAATGAGCAGTTCTTC	CASSSRTSGVSYNEQFF
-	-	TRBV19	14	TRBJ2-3	TGTGCCAGTAGTATTTACTCGGGAACGGATACGCAGTATTTT	CASSIYSGTDTQYF
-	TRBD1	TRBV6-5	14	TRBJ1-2	TGTGCCAGCAGGAGGACAGGGAGTAACTATGGCTACACCTTC	CASRRTGSNYGYTF
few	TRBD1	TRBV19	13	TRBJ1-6	TGTGCCAGTAGCTGGGACAGCGGTTCACCCCTCCACTTT	CASSWDSGSPLHF
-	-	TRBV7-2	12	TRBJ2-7	TGTGCCAGCAGCTTCGAACCGCGAGAGCAGTACTTC	CASSFEPREQYF
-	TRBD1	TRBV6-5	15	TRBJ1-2	TGTGCCAGCAGTTACGCGGGGACAGGGAACTATGGCTACACCTTC	CASSYAGTGNYGYTF
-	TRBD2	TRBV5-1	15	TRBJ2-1	TGCGCCAGCAGCCTGGGGACTAGCGGGATCAATGAGCAGTTCTTC	CASSLGTSGINEQFF
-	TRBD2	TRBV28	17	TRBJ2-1	TGTGCCAGCAGTTTATGGGGACTAGCGGGCCCTTACAATGAGCAGTTCTTC	CASSLWGLAGPYNEQFF
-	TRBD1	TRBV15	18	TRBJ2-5	TGTGCCACCAGCAGAGCCCCGGGACAGGGAGGGGATCGGGAGACCCAGTACTTC	CATSRAPGQGGDRETQYF
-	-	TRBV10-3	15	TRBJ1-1	TGTGCCATCAGTGACACGACAGAACTGAACACTGAAGCTTTCTTT	CAISDTTELNTEAFF
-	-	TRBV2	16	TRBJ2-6	TGTGCCAGCAGTTCAACAAGGAGCTCTGGGGCCAACGTCCTGACTTTC	CASSSTRSSGANVLTF
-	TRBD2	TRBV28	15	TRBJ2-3	TGTGCCAGCAGCCCTTCGACTAGCGGGAGAGATACGCAGTATTTT	CASSPSTSGRDTQYF
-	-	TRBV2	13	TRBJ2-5	TGTGCCAGCAGTGGACAGTATCAAGAGACCCAGTACTTC	CASSGQYQETQYF
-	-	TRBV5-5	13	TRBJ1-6	TGTGCCAGCAGCTTGAGACAGTTTGAACCCCTCCACTTT	CASSLRQFEPLHF
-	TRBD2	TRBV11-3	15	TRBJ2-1	TGTGCCAGCAGCTTAGGAGCTAGCGGCTACAATGAGCAGTTCTTC	CASSLGASGYNEQFF
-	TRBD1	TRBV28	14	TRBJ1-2	TGTGCCAGCAGTGCCTCCGGGACAGGGTACGGCTACACCTTC	CASSASGTGYGYTF
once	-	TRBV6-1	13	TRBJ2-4	TGTGCCAGCCCGACCCCAGGATGGGGGCGTTGGTACTTC	CASPTPGWGRWYF
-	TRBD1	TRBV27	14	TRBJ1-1	TGTGCCAGCAGTTTAGGCAGGGGGGAGACTGAAGCTTTCTTT	CASSLGRGETEAFF
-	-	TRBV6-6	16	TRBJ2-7	TGTGCCAGCAGTTACCCCCGGGACATTGGAGCCAAGGGGCAGTACTTC	CASSYPRDIGAKGQYF
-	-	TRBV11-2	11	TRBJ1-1	TGTGCCAGCAGCTTACATGAAGAAGCTTTCTTT	CASSLHEEAFF
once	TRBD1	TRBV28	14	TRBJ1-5	TGTGCCAGCAGAACTGACAGGGGTTGGCAGCCCCAGCATTTT	CASRTDRGWQPQHF
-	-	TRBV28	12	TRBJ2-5	TGTGCCAGCAGTTTAAACGGAGAGACCCAGTACTTC	CASSLNGETQYF
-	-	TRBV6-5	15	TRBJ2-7	TGTGCCAGCAGATCCGGGACGCTTAGCTCCTACGAGCAGTACTTC	CASRSGTLSSYEQYF
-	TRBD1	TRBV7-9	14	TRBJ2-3	TGTGCCAGCAGCTTAGACAGGGGAACAGATACGCAGTATTTT	CASSLDRGTDTQYF
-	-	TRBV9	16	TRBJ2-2	TGTGCCAGCAGCCCTCGACAGGCCCTAAACACCGGGGAGCTGTTTTTT	CASSPRQALNTGELFF
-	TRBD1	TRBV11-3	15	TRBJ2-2	TGTGCCAGCAGCAAAGGACAGGGGGCGACCGGGGAGCTGTTTTTT	CASSKGQGATGELFF
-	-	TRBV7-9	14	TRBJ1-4	TGTGCCAGCAGCTCTGGACAGTTCGGTGAAAAACTGTTTTTT	CASSSGQFGEKLFF
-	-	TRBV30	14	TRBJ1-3	TGTGCCTGGACCCCAGGGGTTTCTGGAAACACCATATATTTT	CAWTPGVSGNTIYF
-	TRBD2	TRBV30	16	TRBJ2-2	TGTGCCTGGAGTGTAATCCAGCGGGAGTTCCACGGGGAGCTGTTTTTT	CAWSVIQREFHGELFF
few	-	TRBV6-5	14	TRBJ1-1	TGTGCCAGCAGTTACGTCCTTGGGGGGGCGTCGGCTTTCTTT	CASSYVLGGASAFF
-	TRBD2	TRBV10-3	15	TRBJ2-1	TGTGCCATCAGTGAGTCAGCGGGAGGTTACAATGAGCAGTTCTTC	CAISESAGGYNEQFF
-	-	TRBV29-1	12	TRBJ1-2	TGCAGCGTTGAACCGCAGGAATATGGCTACACCTTC	CSVEPQEYGYTF
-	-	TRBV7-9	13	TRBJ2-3	TGTGCCAGCAGCTTTGGGGGTTCAGATACGCAGTATTTT	CASSFGGSDTQYF
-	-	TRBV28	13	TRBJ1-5	TGTGCCAGCAGTTTAGGGGCAAATCAGCCCCAGCATTTT	CASSLGANQPQHF
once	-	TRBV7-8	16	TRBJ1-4	TGTGCCAGCAGCTTAGCGCGGGGAGGGTCTAATGAAAAACTGTTTTTT	CASSLARGGSNEKLFF
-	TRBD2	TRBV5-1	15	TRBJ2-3	TGCGCCAGCAGCTTGGCCGGGGGGATGGCAGATACGCAGTATTTT	CASSLAGGMADTQYF
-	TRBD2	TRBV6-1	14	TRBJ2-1	TGTGCCAGCACCCTAGTAGCGGGCTACAATGAGCAGTTCTTC	CASTLVAGYNEQFF
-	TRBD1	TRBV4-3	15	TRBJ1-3	TGCGCCAGCAGCCAACCTAACAGGGGTACAGACACCATATATTTT	CASSQPNRGTDTIYF
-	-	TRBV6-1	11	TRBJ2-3	TGTGCCAGCAGAAGCACAGATACGCAGTATTTT	CASRSTDTQYF
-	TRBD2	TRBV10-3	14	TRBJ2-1	TGTGCCATCAGGACTAGCGGGGGGTACAATGAGCAGTTCTTC	CAIRTSGGYNEQFF
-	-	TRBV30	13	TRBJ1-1	TGTGCCTGGAGTGTAAACAGGGTAACTGAAGCTTTCTTT	CAWSVNRVTEAFF
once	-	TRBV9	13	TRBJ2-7	TGTGCCAGCAGCGTATCAGGAGGAAACGAGCAGTACTTC	CASSVSGGNEQYF
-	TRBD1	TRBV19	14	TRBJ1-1	TGTGCCAGTAGTATTAGACAGGGATCGGATGAAGCTTTCTTT	CASSIRQGSDEAFF
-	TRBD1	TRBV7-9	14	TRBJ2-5	TGTGCCAGCAGCTTTCGGGACAGCCAAGAGACCCAGTACTTC	CASSFRDSQETQYF
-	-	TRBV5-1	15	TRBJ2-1	TGCGCCAGCAGCGATTTGTTAGGGAGTGGGAATGAGCAGTTCTTC	CASSDLLGSGNEQFF
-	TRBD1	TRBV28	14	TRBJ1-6	TGTGCCAGCAGTTTAGAGGGGGCAGACTCACCCCTCCACTTT	CASSLEGADSPLHF
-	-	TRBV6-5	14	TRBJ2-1	TGTGCCAGCAAGGGGGGATTCTCCTACAATGAGCAGTTCTTC	CASKGGFSYNEQFF
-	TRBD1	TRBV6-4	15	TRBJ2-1	TGTGCCAGCAGTTATACAGGGGGCGCGGGGAATGAGCAGTTCTTC	CASSYTGGAGNEQFF
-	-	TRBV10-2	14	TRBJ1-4	TGCGCCAGCAGTGAGTCCTTCGTACATGAAAAACTGTTTTTT	CASSESFVHEKLFF
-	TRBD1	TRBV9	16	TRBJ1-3	TGTGCCAGCAGCGCCTCGACAGGGTATGTTGGAAACACCATATATTTT	CASSASTGYVGNTIYF
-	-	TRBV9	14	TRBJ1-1	TGTGCCAGCAGCCAACAACCTCGGGACACTGAAGCTTTCTTT	CASSQQPRDTEAFF
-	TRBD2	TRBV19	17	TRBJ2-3	TGTGCCAGTAGTATAGATCTAGCGGCCAGGGGCACAGATACGCAGTATTTT	CASSIDLAARGTDTQYF
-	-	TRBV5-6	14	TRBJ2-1	TGTGCCAGCAGCTATGGCAGGCTAGCACAAGAGCAGTTCTTC	CASSYGRLAQEQFF